This T cell receptor (beta chain) was captured by sequencing in a study of graft-versus-host responses after intestinal transplantation. For the study at large: Anti-thymocyte globulin induction preceded two to three years of tacrolimus and steroid maintenance in all recipients.

General study points: Ileal or blood samples showed some GvH clones first, and such clones were also found in recipient marrow. The study associated peak circulating GvH clone levels with early post-transplant HvG declines. In patients with graft-donor T cell macrochimerism, allograft graft-versus-host to host-versus-graft clonal ratios were high.

Germline CDR1 SGHVS, CDR2 FQNEAQ. The CDR3 is 15 amino acids. Deletions cut 5 bases from V and 3 bases from J, with 16 bases between. This table comes from immunoSEQ multiplex PCR, and its TCRdb copy is limited to in-frame clones, with some not included. The table records 15,000 to 20,000 clones, approximately 80% of them present only once. This clone was counted a single time. What it recognizes is unknown. To release intraepithelial and lamina propria lymphocytes, the graft tissue was processed. The V and J genes are TRBV7-8 and TRBJ1-2, with D maybe TRBD1 (5 bases). Source: ileum tissue, taken about 19 months after intestinal transplantation. This receptor was identified in a human patient who received an intestinal transplant, so some T cells may come from the graft donor. CDR3 in amino acids: CASSVGVEVYYGYTF. The CDR3 nucleotides are TGTGCCAGCAGCGTAGGGGTGGAGGTCTACTATGGCTACACCTTC.